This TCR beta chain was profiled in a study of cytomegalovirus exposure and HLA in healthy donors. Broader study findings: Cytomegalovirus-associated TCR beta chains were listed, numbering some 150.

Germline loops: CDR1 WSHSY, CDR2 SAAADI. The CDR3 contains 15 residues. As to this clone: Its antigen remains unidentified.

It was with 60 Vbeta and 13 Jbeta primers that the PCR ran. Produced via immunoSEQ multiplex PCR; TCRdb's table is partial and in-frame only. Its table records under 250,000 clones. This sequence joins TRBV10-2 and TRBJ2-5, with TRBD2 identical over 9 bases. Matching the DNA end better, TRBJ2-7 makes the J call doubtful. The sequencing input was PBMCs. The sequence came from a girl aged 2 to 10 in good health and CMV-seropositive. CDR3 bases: TGCGCCAGCAGTATTACCAGTAGCGGGAGTCGCGAGCAGTACTTC. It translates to CASSITSSGSREQYF.